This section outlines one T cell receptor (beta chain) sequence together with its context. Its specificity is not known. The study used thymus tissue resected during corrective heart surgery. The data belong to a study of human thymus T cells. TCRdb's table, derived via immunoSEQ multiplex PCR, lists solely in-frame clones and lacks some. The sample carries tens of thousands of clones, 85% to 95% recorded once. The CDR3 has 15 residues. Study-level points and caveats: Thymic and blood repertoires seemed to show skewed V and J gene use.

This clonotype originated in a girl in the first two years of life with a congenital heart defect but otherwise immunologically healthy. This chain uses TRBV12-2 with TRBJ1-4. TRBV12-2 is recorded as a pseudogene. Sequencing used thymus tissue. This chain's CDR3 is CASRPRTLLDEKLFF. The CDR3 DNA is TGTGCAAGTCGCCCTAGGACCCTGCTAGACGAAAAACTGTTTTTT.